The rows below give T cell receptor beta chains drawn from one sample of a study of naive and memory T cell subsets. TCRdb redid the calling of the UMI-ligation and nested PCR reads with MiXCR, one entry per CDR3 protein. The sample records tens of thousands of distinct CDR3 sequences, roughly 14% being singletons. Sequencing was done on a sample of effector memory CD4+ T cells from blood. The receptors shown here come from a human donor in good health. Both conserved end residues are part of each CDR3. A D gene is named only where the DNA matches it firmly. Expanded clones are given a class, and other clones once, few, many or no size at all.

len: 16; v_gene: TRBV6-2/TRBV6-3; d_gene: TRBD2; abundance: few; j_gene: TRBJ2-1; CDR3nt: TGTGCCAGCAGCCCGGCCTTCGGGACTAGCGGGAACGAGCAGTTCTTC; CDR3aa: CASSPAFGTSGNEQFF
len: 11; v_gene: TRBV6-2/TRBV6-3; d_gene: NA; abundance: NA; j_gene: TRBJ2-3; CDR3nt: TGTGCCAGCACGAACACAGATACGCAGTATTTT; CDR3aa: CASTNTDTQYF
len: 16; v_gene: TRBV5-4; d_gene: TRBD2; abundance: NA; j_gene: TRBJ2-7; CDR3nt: TGTGCCAGCAGCCCAAAGACTAGCAGGACCCCCTACGAGCAGTACTTC; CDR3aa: CASSPKTSRTPYEQYF
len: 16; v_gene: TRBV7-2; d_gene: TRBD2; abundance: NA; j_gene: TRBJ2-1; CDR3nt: TGTGCCAGCAGCTTAGTCAGGACTAGCGGGAGAAATGAGCAGTTCTTC; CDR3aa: CASSLVRTSGRNEQFF
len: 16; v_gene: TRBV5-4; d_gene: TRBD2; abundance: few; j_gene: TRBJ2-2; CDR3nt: TGTGCCAGCAGCTTGCTGACTAGCGGGGACACCGGGGAGCTGTTTTTT; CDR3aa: CASSLLTSGDTGELFF
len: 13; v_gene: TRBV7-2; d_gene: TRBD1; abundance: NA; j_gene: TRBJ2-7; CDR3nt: TGTGCCAGCAGCTCGAGACAGGGTATCAAGGAGTACTTC; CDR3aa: CASSSRQGIKEYF
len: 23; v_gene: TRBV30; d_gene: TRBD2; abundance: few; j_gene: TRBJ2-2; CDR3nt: TGTGCCTGGAGTGTGATCCTCGGACAGGGACCGGGACTAGCGGGAGGAAACACCGGGGAGCTGTTTTTT; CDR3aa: CAWSVILGQGPGLAGGNTGELFF
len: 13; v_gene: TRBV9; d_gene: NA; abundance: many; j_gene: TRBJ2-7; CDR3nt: TGTGCCAGCAGCGTATACAGGGATTACGAGCAGTACTTC; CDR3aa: CASSVYRDYEQYF
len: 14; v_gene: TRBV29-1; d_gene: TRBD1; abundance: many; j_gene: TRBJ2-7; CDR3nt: TGCAGCATCCGGGACAGCCAAACCTCCTACGAGCAGTACTTC; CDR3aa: CSIRDSQTSYEQYF
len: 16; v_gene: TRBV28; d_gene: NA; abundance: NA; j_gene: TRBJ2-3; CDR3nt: TGTGCCAGCAGTTCCGGCACCGCGGGTAGCACAGATACGCAGTATTTT; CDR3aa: CASSSGTAGSTDTQYF
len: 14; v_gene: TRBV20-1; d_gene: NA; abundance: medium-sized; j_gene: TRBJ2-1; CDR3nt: TGCAGTGCCCCGAGAGCGGGTAGTAACAATGAGCAGTTCTTC; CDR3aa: CSAPRAGSNNEQFF
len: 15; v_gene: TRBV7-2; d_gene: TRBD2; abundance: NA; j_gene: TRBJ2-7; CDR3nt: TGTGCCAGCAGCTTAGACGGGACTAGCTACTACGAGCAGTACTTC; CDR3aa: CASSLDGTSYYEQYF
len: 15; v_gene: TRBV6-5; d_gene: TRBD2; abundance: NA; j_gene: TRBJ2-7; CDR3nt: TGTGCCAGCAGTTACGGGAGGGGACCGGGAGACGAGCAGTACTTC; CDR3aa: CASSYGRGPGDEQYF
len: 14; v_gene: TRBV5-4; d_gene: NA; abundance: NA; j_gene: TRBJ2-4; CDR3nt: TGTGCCAGCAGCTCCATAGTAGCCAAAAACATTCAGTACTTC; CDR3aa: CASSSIVAKNIQYF